This T cell receptor beta chain comes out of a study of human T cells and chemical hapten exposure. On the study more broadly: DPC (0.01%) was patch tested on the upper back and read at 6 days. Minor volume differences among pooled libraries chiefly drove per-sample TCR yield variation.

This sample's time point: pre-sensitization, week 0. Stated treatment: therapeutic diphenylcyclopropenone sensitization with weekly scalp DPC. Blood, whole and unfractionated, served as the source for total RNA extraction. The V gene lost 1 base and the J gene lost 8 bases, with 13 bases spanning the gap. The CDR3 is 14 residues long. Germline CDR1 SGHRS, CDR2 YFSETQ. TCRdb independently ran MiXCR on the RACE reads; one entry per CDR3 protein. In the table there are around 60,000 distinct CDR3 sequences, around 7% of which are singletons. This clonotype was detected many times. This chain uses TRBV5-1 with TRBJ2-1, with D possibly TRBD1 on 6 matching bases. The sequences come from whole blood, collected in connection with sensitization to the hapten diphenylcyclopropenone (DPC). This TCR was sampled from a woman in her twenties or thirties with alopecia areata. Some clones in this sample may be carry-over from other donors' samples. The CDR3 bases are TGCGCCAGCAGCTTGTTGCAGGCAGGGGATGAGCAGTTCTTC. This translates into CASSLLQAGDEQFF.